This is a list of T cell receptor beta chains from one sample in a study of T cells in localized non-small cell lung cancer. Here immunoSEQ multiplex PCR was the method, and the copy in TCRdb shows in-frame clones only, minus some. Among just under 80,000 clones listed, 80% were seen once. The specimen was peripheral blood, collected before any cancer treatment. These receptors were taken from a female donor aged 60 or older with stage I lung adenocarcinoma. Each CDR3 is given with its conserved first and last residue. A D gene is named only where the DNA matches it firmly. The size field is filled for only some rows; it gives once, few, many or a size class.

>NA|TRBV7-8|TRBJ1-1|NA
TGTGCCAGCAGCTTAGCCGCAGGGAGCACTGAAGCTTTCTTT
CASSLAAGSTEAFF
>TRBD1|TRBV4-3|TRBJ1-6|NA
TGCGCCAGCAGCCAAGCCCCCGGACAGGGAACTTCACCCCTCCACTTT
CASSQAPGQGTSPLHF
>NA|TRBV15|TRBJ1-1|NA
TGTGCCACCAGCAGGACACAAGGCCGTGAAGCTTTCTTT
CATSRTQGREAFF
>NA|TRBV2|TRBJ1-1|NA
TGTGCCAGCAGGGTGAGCCTGGTGGGAGCTTTCTTT
CASRVSLVGAFF
>TRBD2|TRBV7-3|TRBJ2-7|NA
TGTGCCAGCAGCTTGCAGTCCGGCGGGGGCTACGAGCAGTACTTC
CASSLQSGGGYEQYF
>NA|TRBV5-8|TRBJ1-3|NA
TGTGCCAGCAGCTTGGAGGCAGGGGTCGTCTCTGGAAACACCATATATTTT
CASSLEAGVVSGNTIYF
>NA|TRBV5-4|TRBJ2-5|NA
TGTGCCAGCAGCGAGAACAGGGAGGAGACCCAGTACTTC
CASSENREETQYF
>TRBD1|TRBV7-6|TRBJ2-1|NA
TGTGCCAGCAGCGATCAGACAGGGTCCTACAATGAGCAGTTCTTC
CASSDQTGSYNEQFF
>NA|TRBV7-2|TRBJ2-1|NA
TGTGCCAGCAGCTCGCCCCCAACTACCTACAATGAGCAGTTCTTC
CASSSPPTTYNEQFF
>TRBD1|TRBV11-2|TRBJ2-1|NA
TGTGCCAGCAGCTTTACAGGGGGCAACTCCTACAATGAGCAGTTCTTC
CASSFTGGNSYNEQFF
>NA|TRBV9|TRBJ2-3|medium-sized
TGTGCCAGCAGCGTAAAAAGTGAAACATCCACAGATACGCAGTATTTT
CASSVKSETSTDTQYF
>NA|TRBV5-4|TRBJ2-7|NA
TGTGCCAGCAGCCTATTAGGTCCACCGAACTACGAGCAGTACTTC
CASSLLGPPNYEQYF
>TRBD2|TRBV25-1|TRBJ2-1|NA
TGTGCCAGCAGTGAATATGGGGGCGGGAGGAACTACAATGAGCAGTTCTTC
CASSEYGGGRNYNEQFF
>NA|TRBV18|TRBJ1-5|NA
TGTGCCAGCTCACCACGGTCGGGGGGTCAGCCCCAGCATTTT
CASSPRSGGQPQHF
>NA|TRBV2|TRBJ2-1|NA
TGTGCCACCTCAAGGGGGGGGGCTGTGAATGAGCAGTTCTTC
CATSRGGAVNEQFF
>TRBD1|TRBV7-8|TRBJ1-5|NA
TGTGCCAGCAGCTCCCTTTCAGCAGGGGGAAATCAGCCCCAGCATTTT
CASSSLSAGGNQPQHF
>NA|TRBV7-9|TRBJ2-7|NA
TGTGCCAGCAGCCCCTCCCCACAGAAGAACTCCTACGAGCAGTACTTC
CASSPSPQKNSYEQYF
>TRBD2|TRBV5-5|TRBJ2-7|once
TGTGCCAGCAGCAGAACGGGGGGCTCCTACGAGCAGTACTTC
CASSRTGGSYEQYF
>TRBD1|TRBV7-8|TRBJ1-2|NA
TGTGCCAGCAGCTTTCGACAGGGAGGCTATGGCTACACCTTC
CASSFRQGGYGYTF
>NA|TRBV7-7|TRBJ2-3|NA
TGTGCCATCTCGGAGACACTCACAGATACGCAGTATTTT
CAISETLTDTQYF
>NA|TRBV9|TRBJ1-4|once
TGTGCCAGCGGCCCAGGGAGTATGAGGGATGAAAAACTGTTTTTT
CASGPGSMRDEKLFF
>TRBD1|TRBV7-2|TRBJ1-4|NA
TGTGCCAGCAGCTCGAATACAGGGGGCCGAGGGGAAAAACTGTTTTTT
CASSSNTGGRGEKLFF
>TRBD1|TRBV19|TRBJ1-2|NA
TGTGCCAGTAGTACCCCGACCGGGACAGCCGCTACAGTTGGCTACACCTTC
CASSTPTGTAATVGYTF
>NA|TRBV25-1|TRBJ2-5|NA
TGTGCCAGCAGTGGGACGCTCTTGAGGGGAGAGACCCAGTACTTC
CASSGTLLRGETQYF
>TRBD2|TRBV4-3|TRBJ2-1|NA
TGCGCCAGCAGCTTAGCGGGAGGGCGGAGTGAGCAGTTCTTC
CASSLAGGRSEQFF
>NA|TRBV9|TRBJ1-1|NA
TGTGCCAGCAGCGTAGCTAGGGCGGGGACGGGTAGTGAAGCTTTCTTT
CASSVARAGTGSEAFF
>NA|TRBV25-1|TRBJ1-1|NA
TGTGCCAGCGCGGGACACCTGAACACTGAAGCTTTCTTT
CASAGHLNTEAFF
>NA|TRBV7-9|TRBJ1-2|NA
TGTGCCAGCAGCTTACGAGGACTTGGGTATGGCTACACCTTC
CASSLRGLGYGYTF
>NA|TRBV4-3|TRBJ2-1|NA
TGCGCCAGCAGCCAAGAATGGGGGAATGAGCAGTTCTTC
CASSQEWGNEQFF
>NA|TRBV5-1|TRBJ2-5|NA
TGCGCCAGCAAACCCCAGGGATGGGACTCAAAAGAGACCCAGTACTTC
CASKPQGWDSKETQYF
>NA|TRBV15|TRBJ1-5|NA
TGTGCCACCAGCTCCCTTAGGGACGCGAGCAATCAGCCCCAGCATTTT
CATSSLRDASNQPQHF